This T cell receptor beta chain was identified in a study of T cell responses to AZD1222 COVID-19 vaccine. General study points: Clonal diversity may have been underestimated in mostly white British donors.

Method: immunoSEQ multiplex PCR; TCRdb's copy keeps in-frame clones and lacks some. The table shows about 120,000 clones, with 85% to 95% occurring only once. A word on this clone: Its antigen is still unknown. The junction and the germline gene differ at one end; a read error may be behind it.

Germline-derived CDR1 and CDR2 are LNHDA and SQIVND (reference sequence). CDR3 length equals 15 residues. Sequencing used peripheral blood, obtained on day 0 of AZD1222 vaccination. The gene calls are TRBV19 and TRBJ1-1, with a possible D match to TRBD1 (6 bases). The TCR comes from an adult in good health. The CDR3 region is CASSLERRQDTEAFF. CDR3 sequence (DNA): TGTGCCAGTAGTTTAGAACGGCGACAGGACACTGAAGCTTTCTTT.